A single sample gave rise to the 17 T cell receptor beta chains below, sequenced in a study of T-cell reconstitution after alpha-beta-depleted transplantation in children. Unique molecular identifiers featured in how the TCRbeta library was prepared. One entry per CDR3 protein, called by TCRdb with MiXCR from the PCR reads. The table includes hundreds of thousands of distinct CDR3 sequences, about an eighth detected once. The sample consisted of PBMCs, mostly from graft donor cells, taken 360 days after TCRalphabeta/CD19-depleted stem cell transplant. The receptors were sampled from a male patient younger than 18 who had a stem cell transplant for acute myeloid leukemia, so the T cells may come from the graft donor.

This clonotype appeared a few times. This sequence joins TRBV2 and TRBJ2-3; D remains ambiguous. Germline CDR1 is SNHLY and CDR2 is FYNNEI. V shed 7 bases and J shed 3 bases, with 11 bases lying between them. CDR3 length: 13 amino acids. The CDR3 spells CASTRRETDTQYF. The CDR3 nucleotides are TGTGCCAGCACAAGGAGAGAGACAGATACGCAGTATTTT.

This clonotype was seen a handful of times. J is TRBJ1-2 and V is TRBV29-1; TRBD1 aligns across 7 bases. With 4 bases clipped from V and 8 bases from J, the junction kept 4 bases outside the gene matches. CDR1 and CDR2 (germline): SQVTM, ANQGSEA. This CDR3 is built from 11 residues. The chain's CDR3 is CSVVDRAGYTF. The CDR3 DNA reads as TGCAGCGTTGTAGACAGGGCCGGCTACACCTTC.

The rearrangement links TRBV12-3 or TRBV12-4 to TRBJ2-5; D is possibly TRBD1 (5 bases). The CDR3 is 14 residues long. Between the trimmed V and J ends, which lost 3 bases and 1 base, there was a span of 9 bases. CDR3 loop: CASSFRQTQETQYF. Written as DNA, the CDR3 is TGTGCCAGCAGTTTCCGACAGACCCAAGAGACCCAGTACTTC.

This sequence joins TRBV28 and TRBJ2-2; D not resolved. The CDR3 consists of 16 residues. Per germline, CDR1 MDHEN and CDR2 SYDVKM. Trimming cost V 5 bases and J 7 bases, with 20 bases left between them. The CDR3 DNA is TGTGCCAGCAGTGACGGACGGCGCCTCCTGGGCGGGGAGCTGTTTTTT. Translated, it gives CASSDGRRLLGGELFF.

The chain is built from TRBV28 and TRBJ2-7; no reliable D call. Germline values: CDR1 MDHEN, CDR2 SYDVKM. V lost 4 bases, J lost 2 bases, and 15 bases lay in between. This CDR3 has 15 amino acids. DNA for the CDR3: TGTGCCAGCAGTTCACATAGGCGCCCTCCCTACGAGCAGTACTTC. Translating gives CASSSHRRPPYEQYF.

This clonotype has ten or more counts. The CDR3 bases are TGTGCCAGCAGCTTAGGGGGCGGAGGCTACACCTTC. It codes for CASSLGGGGYTF. The J gene is TRBJ1-2, the V gene TRBV11-2; tentative D call: TRBD1 (5 bases). The germline CDR1 and CDR2 sequences are SGHAT and FQNNGV. V lost 1 base and J 8 bases, leaving 8 bases between the germline ends. This CDR3 has 12 amino acids.

V gene TRBV28 combines with J gene TRBJ2-1; 15 bases agree with TRBD2. The CDR3 totals 16 residues. Germline-derived CDR1 and CDR2 are MDHEN and SYDVKM. V lost 6 bases and J lost 15; bases outside the gene matches: 15. The CDR3 sequence is CASSRTSGRASRVPFF. The CDR3 nucleotides are TGTGCCAGCAGCCGGACTAGCGGGAGGGCTTCTAGAGTCCCGTTCTTC.

V and J are TRBV6-2 or TRBV6-3 and TRBJ2-1, with TRBD2 matching 8 bases. J lost 3 bases, V lost 6 bases, and 10 bases had no gene match. The CDR3 runs to 16 residues. The V gene's germline CDR1 is MNHEY and CDR2 SVGEGT. CDR3 nucleotides: TGTGCCAGCAGCTACGAACTAGCGGTTCTCTACAATGAGCAGTTCTTC. Encoded protein: CASSYELAVLYNEQFF.

The gene calls are TRBV20-1 and TRBJ2-7; 8 positions match TRBD2. The ends lost 7 bases at V and 4 bases at J; junction bases unmatched: 9. This CDR3 is built from 13 residues. Germline CDR1 DFQATT, CDR2 SNEGSKA (reference sequence). DNA for the CDR3: TGCAGTGTAGGGAGCGGGAGTCCATACGAGCAGTACTTC. It translates to CSVGSGSPYEQYF.

J is TRBJ2-1 and V is TRBV28; 11 nucleotides line up with TRBD2. The germline gives CDR1 MDHEN, CDR2 SYDVKM. The CDR3 totals 14 residues. Trimming at V came to 4 bases and at J to 5 bases, leaving 1 base not matched to a gene. CDR3 bases: TGTGCCAGCAGTTCTAGCGGGAGGCACAATGAGCAGTTCTTC. Its protein product is CASSSSGRHNEQFF.

This clonotype was found a few times. V gene TRBV12-3 or TRBV12-4 combines with J gene TRBJ2-5; the match to TRBD1 covers 7 bases. This CDR3 has 14 amino acids. Unmatched junction bases numbered 6, after V lost 3 bases and J lost 5 bases. The CDR3 DNA reads as TGTGCCAGCAGTTTCGACAGGGAGACGGAGACCCAGTACTTC. The encoded protein is CASSFDRETETQYF.

The chain joins TRBV19 to TRBJ1-2; D is possibly TRBD1 (5 bases). V shed 6 bases and J shed 7 bases, with 15 bases lying between them. There are 13 residues in the CDR3. Per the germline V gene, CDR1 is LNHDA and CDR2 is SQIVND (reference sequence). For the CDR3, the DNA is TGTGCCAGTAGCCGAGAAGGGGCGCGTGGCTACACCTTC. It is translated as CASSREGARGYTF.

This clonotype was counted many times. The chain recombines TRBV7-9 with TRBJ2-7; 8 bases are shared with TRBD2. After removal of 3 bases from V and 2 bases from J, the junction contained 9 bases not matched to a gene. There are 16 residues in the CDR3. CDR1 is SEHNR and CDR2 is FQNEAQ in the germline V gene (reference sequence). CDR3: CASSFPARGLAYEQYF. In DNA form, the CDR3 reads TGTGCCAGCAGCTTCCCGGCCAGGGGACTAGCCTACGAGCAGTACTTC.

This clonotype was seen a few times. The chain uses TRBV10-2 and TRBJ2-7, with TRBD2 matching 8 bases. Germline V CDR1 and CDR2: WSHSY, SAAADI. V gave up 6 bases and J gave up 2 bases; unmatched junction bases: 3. The CDR3 runs to 13 residues. Here the CDR3 reads CASRISGTYEQYF. CDR3 nucleotide sequence: TGCGCCAGCAGAATTAGCGGGACCTACGAGCAGTACTTC.

In nucleotides, the CDR3 is TGTGCCAGCAGCTTACAGGGGCGATCCACAGATACGCAGTATTTT. Encoded protein: CASSLQGRSTDTQYF. The chain combines TRBV7-6 with TRBJ2-3; tentatively, D is TRBD1 (6 bases). The V gene's germline CDR1 is SGHVS and CDR2 FNYEAQ. This CDR3 is 15 amino acids long. Trimming cost V 2 bases and J 2 bases, with 11 bases left between them.

The V and J genes are TRBV25-1 and TRBJ2-1; 7 bases are shared with TRBD2. The germline gives CDR1 MGHDK, CDR2 SYGVNS. Unmatched junction bases numbered 10, after V lost 8 bases and J lost 3 bases. This CDR3 spans 15 amino acids. CDR3 loop: CASEPLERDYNEQFF. CDR3 nucleotide sequence: TGTGCCAGCGAACCCCTCGAGCGGGACTACAATGAGCAGTTCTTC.

This clonotype was seen a handful of times. CDR3 sequence: CASSLWGQRYNQPQHF. DNA of the CDR3: TGTGCCAGCAGCTTATGGGGACAGCGATATAATCAGCCCCAGCATTTT. The chain employs TRBV7-2 and TRBJ1-5; 7 bases are shared with TRBD1. Germline V lookup: CDR1 SGHTA, CDR2 FQGNSA. V shed 2 bases, J shed 4 bases, and the junction held 8 bases outside the gene matches. The CDR3 is 16 residues long. Combining the CDR3 with reference TRBV7-2 and TRBJ1-5 gives the whole variable domain GAGVSQSPSNKVTEKGKDVELRCDPISGHTALYWYRQSLGQGLEFLIYFQGNSAPDKSGLPSDRFSAERTGGSVSTLTIQRTQQEDSAVYLCASSLWGQRYNQPQHFGDGTRLSIL.